This TCR beta chain stems from a study of blood T cell repertoires in COVID-19. Study as a whole: Acute and convalescent COVID-19 samples came from the United States, Italy and Spain.

V was trimmed by 4 bases and J by 8 bases, leaving 16 bases between them. Germline assignment: CDR1 MNHEY and CDR2 SVGAGI. The CDR3 sequence is 14 residues long. The cohort comprised adults aged about 18 to 89 years residing in around 25 US areas. Recovered status applied to Cohort 3 donors who had two consecutive negative PCRs. It also applied to those with clearance or with symptom resolution. Repertoires were generated with immunoSEQ multiplex PCR, while TCRdb's copy carries only in-frame clones and drops some. The sample has around 150,000 clones, 80% seen once. V usage is TRBV6-5 and J usage is TRBJ2-3; perhaps TRBD2 as D (7 bases). The sequencing input was PBMCs or T cells enriched from blood (not recorded which). This TCR was recovered from a man aged 35 to 55 who had recovered from COVID-19. CDR3 in amino acids: CASSSLGGGGTQYF. The CDR3 nucleotides read TGTGCCAGCAGTTCCCTGGGGGGCGGGGGTACGCAGTATTTT.